This TCR beta chain was sequenced for a study of blood T cell repertoires in COVID-19. In the authors' workflow: From reference gene primer amplification, estimates of nucleated cell counts were derived. Repertoires were generated with immunoSEQ multiplex PCR, while TCRdb's copy carries only in-frame clones and drops some. For V, J and clone size, that table is used; D and trimming come from the DNA. The sample records over 85,000 clones, roughly 88% being singletons. The length of the CDR3 is 16 residues. V shed 3 bases and J 2 bases; nucleotides not matched to a gene: 3. Germline V gives CDR1 KGHSH, CDR2 LQKENI.

Sequencing used peripheral blood. This TCR derives from a man in his sixties with acute or convalescent COVID-19. This sequence joins TRBV18 and TRBJ2-1; 11 bases map to TRBD2. In DNA, the CDR3 is TGTGCCAGCTCACCGGGACTAGCGGATGCCTACAATGAGCAGTTCTTC. Amino acid sequence: CASSPGLADAYNEQFF.